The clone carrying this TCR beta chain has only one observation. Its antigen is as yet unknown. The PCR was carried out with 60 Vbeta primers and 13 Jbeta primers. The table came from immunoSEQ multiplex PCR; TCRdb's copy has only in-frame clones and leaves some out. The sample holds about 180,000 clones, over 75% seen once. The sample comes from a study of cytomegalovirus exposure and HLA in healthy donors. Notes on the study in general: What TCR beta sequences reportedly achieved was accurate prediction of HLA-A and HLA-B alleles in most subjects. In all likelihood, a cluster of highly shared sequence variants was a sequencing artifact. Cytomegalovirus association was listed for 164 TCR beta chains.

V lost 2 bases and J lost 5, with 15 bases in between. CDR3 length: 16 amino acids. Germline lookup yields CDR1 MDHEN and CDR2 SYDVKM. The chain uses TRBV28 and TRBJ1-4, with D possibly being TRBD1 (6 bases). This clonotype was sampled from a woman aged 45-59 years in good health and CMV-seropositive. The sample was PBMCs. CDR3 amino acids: CASSLGTGGLNEKLFF. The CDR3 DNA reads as TGTGCCAGCAGTTTAGGGACGGGGGGGCTCAATGAAAAACTGTTTTTT.